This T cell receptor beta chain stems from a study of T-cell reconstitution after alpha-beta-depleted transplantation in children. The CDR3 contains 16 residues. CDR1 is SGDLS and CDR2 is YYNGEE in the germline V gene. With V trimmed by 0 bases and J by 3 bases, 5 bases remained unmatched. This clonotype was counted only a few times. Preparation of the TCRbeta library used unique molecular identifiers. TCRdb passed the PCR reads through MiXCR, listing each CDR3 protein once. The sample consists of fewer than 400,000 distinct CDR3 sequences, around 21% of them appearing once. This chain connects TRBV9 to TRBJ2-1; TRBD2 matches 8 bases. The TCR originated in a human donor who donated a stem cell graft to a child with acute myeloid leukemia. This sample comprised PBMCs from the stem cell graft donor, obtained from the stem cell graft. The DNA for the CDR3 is TGTGCCAGCAGCGTAGGAGCGGGAGCTCTCTACAATGAGCAGTTCTTC. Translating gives CASSVGAGALYNEQFF.